The clone carrying this T cell receptor (beta chain) has ten or more counts. The data belong to a study of early T cells in non-severe SARS-CoV-2 infection. Trimming took off 2 bases at V and 2 bases at J, with 7 bases between the two ends. Germline assignment: CDR1 LNHNV and CDR2 YYDKDF (reference sequence). CDR3 length equals 13 residues. TCRdb processed the 5' RACE reads anew with MiXCR; each CDR3 protein has one entry. Of 68,000 or so distinct CDR3 sequences detected, roughly a tenth appear once; the ten largest clones hold 6.4%. This TCR was recovered from an adult who was a healthcare worker with PCR-confirmed SARS-CoV-2 infection or an uninfected control (not recorded which). The rearrangement links TRBV15 to TRBJ2-7; unclear D gene. Input material: whole blood. The CDR3 loop is CATSRRLTYEQYF. In nucleotides, the CDR3 is TGTGCCACCAGCAGAAGGTTGACCTACGAGCAGTACTTC. Together with reference TRBV15 and TRBJ2-7, the CDR3 gives the full variable domain: DAMVIQNPRYQVTQFGKPVTLSCSQTLNHNVMYWYQQKSSQAPKLLFHYYDKDFNNEADTPDNFQSRRPNTSFCFLDIRSPGLGDTAMYLCATSRRLTYEQYFGPGTRLTVT.